The source of this T cell receptor beta chain is a study of blood T cells in healthy people across ages. This clonotype was observed a handful of times. Primers used in a second PCR of about 6 to 11 cycles were a sample-barcoded 5' primer and a J-beta primer mix. Via MiXCR, TCRdb re-called the 5' RACE reads, giving one row per CDR3 protein. The data hold roughly 1.7 million distinct CDR3 sequences, with about 35% observed a single time. Germline V gene lookup returns CDR1 DFQATT and CDR2 SNEGSKA (reference sequence). There are 16 residues in the CDR3. This chain connects TRBV20-1 to TRBJ2-5; D is ambiguous. TRBJ2-7 matches the DNA end more closely, so the J call is doubtful. This receptor was obtained from a woman in her 30s in good health. What was sequenced was blood. For the CDR3, the DNA is TGCAGTGCTAGAGGGGCTGGGCCCCTGACGTCGTACGAGCAGTACTTC. As protein: CSARGAGPLTSYEQYF.